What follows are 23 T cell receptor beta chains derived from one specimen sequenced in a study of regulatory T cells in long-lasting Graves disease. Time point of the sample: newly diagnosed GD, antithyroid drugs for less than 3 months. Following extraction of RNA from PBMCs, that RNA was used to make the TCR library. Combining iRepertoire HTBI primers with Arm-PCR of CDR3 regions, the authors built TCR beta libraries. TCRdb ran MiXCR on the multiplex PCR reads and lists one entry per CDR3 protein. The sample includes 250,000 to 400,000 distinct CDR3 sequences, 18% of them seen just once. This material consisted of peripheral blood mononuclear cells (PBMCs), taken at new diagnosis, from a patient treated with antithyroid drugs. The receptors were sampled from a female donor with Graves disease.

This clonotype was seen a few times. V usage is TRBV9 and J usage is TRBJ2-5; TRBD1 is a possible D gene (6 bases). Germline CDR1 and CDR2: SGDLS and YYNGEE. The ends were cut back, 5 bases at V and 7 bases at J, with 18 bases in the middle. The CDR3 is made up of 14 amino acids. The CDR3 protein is CASSAQGSSATQYF. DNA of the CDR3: TGTGCCAGCAGTGCACAGGGATCAAGTGCGACCCAGTACTTC.

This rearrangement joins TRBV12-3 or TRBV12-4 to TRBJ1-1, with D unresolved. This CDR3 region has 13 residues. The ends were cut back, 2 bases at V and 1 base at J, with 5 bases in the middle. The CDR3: CASSLYWNTEAFF. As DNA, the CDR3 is TGTGCCAGCAGTTTATACTGGAACACTGAAGCTTTCTTT.

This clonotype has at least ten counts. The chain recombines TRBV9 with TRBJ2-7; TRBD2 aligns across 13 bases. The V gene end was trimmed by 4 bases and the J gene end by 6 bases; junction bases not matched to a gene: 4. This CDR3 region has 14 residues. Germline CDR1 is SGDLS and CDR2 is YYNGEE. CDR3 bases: TGTGCCAGCAGCCCAGGGACTAGCGGGACCGAGCAGTACTTC. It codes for CASSPGTSGTEQYF.

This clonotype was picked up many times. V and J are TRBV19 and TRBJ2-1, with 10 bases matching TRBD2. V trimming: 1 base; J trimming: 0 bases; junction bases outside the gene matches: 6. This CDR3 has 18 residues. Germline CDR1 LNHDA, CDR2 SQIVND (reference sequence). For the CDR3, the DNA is TGTGCCAGTAGTATAGTTTCACTAGCGGGACCCTCCTACAATGAGCAGTTCTTC. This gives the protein CASSIVSLAGPSYNEQFF.

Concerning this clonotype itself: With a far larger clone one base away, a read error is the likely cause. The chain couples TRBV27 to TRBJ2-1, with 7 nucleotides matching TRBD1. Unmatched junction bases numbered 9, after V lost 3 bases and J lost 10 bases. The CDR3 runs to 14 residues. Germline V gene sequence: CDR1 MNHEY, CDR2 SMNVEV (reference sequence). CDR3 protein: CASSLSRGFSEQFF. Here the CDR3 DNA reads TGTGCCAGCAGTTTGTCCAGGGGGTTCTCCGAGCAGTTCTTC.

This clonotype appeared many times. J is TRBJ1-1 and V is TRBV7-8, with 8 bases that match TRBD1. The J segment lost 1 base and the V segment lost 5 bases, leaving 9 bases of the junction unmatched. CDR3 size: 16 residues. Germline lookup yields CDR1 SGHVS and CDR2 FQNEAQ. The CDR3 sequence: CASSQAKGQANTEAFF. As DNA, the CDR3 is TGTGCCAGCAGCCAAGCGAAGGGACAGGCGAACACTGAAGCTTTCTTT.

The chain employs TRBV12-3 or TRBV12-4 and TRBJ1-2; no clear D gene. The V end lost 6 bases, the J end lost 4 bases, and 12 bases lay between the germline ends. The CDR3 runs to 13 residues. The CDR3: CASRRRWRYGYTF. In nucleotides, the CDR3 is TGTGCCAGCAGGCGCAGGTGGCGCTATGGCTACACCTTC.

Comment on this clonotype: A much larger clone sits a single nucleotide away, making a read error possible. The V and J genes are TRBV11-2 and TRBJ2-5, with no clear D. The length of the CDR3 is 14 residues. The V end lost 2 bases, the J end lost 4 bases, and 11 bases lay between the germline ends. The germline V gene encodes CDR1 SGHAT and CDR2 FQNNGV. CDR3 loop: CASSLTRSLETQYF. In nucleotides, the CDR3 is TGTGCCAGCAGCTTAACACGGTCCCTAGAGACCCAGTACTTC. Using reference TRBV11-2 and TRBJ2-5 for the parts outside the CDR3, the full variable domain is EAGVAQSPRYKIIEKRQSVAFWCNPISGHATLYWYQQILGQGPKLLIQFQNNGVVDDSQLPKDRFSAERLKGVDSTLKIQPAKLEDSAVYLCASSLTRSLETQYFGPGTRLLVL.

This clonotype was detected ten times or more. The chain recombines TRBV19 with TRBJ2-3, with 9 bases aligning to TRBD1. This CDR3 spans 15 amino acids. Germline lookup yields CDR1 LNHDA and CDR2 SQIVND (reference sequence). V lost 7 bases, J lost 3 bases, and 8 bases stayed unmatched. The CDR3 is CASIPGQGVTDTQYF. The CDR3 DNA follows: TGTGCCAGTATTCCGGGACAGGGTGTTACAGATACGCAGTATTTT.

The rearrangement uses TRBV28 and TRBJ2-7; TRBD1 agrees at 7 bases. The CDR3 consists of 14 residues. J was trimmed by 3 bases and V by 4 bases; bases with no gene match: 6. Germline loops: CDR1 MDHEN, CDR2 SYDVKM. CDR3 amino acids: CASSSGPGGYEQYF. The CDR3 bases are TGTGCCAGCAGTTCAGGACCAGGGGGCTACGAGCAGTACTTC.

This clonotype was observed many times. CDR3: CAWSERLVAKNIQYF. Here the CDR3 DNA reads TGTGCCTGGAGTGAGCGACTCGTAGCCAAAAACATTCAGTACTTC. The rearrangement uses TRBV30 and TRBJ2-4; D remains ambiguous. Germline V lookup: CDR1 GTSNPN, CDR2 SVGIG (reference sequence). V shed 1 base and J shed 0 bases, with 10 bases lying between them. This CDR3 spans 15 amino acids.

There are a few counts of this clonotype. As DNA, the CDR3 is TGTGCCAGCAGCTTGGCTAGCAGAGAGACCCAGTACTTC. Translated, it gives CASSLASRETQYF. V gene TRBV5-4 combines with J gene TRBJ2-5; a possible D gene is TRBD2 (5 bases). CDR3 length: 13 residues. Germline V lookup: CDR1 SGHNT, CDR2 YYREEE (reference sequence). Trimming left V 0 bases short and J 4 bases short, with 7 bases between.

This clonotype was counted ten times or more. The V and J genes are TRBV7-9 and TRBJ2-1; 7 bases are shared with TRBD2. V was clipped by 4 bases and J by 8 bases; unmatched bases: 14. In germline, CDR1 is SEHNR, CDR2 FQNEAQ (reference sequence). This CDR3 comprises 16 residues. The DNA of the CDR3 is TGTGCCAGCAGCTCCCTCGGCGGGAGACTCGTCGATGAGCAGTTCTTC. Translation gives CASSSLGGRLVDEQFF.

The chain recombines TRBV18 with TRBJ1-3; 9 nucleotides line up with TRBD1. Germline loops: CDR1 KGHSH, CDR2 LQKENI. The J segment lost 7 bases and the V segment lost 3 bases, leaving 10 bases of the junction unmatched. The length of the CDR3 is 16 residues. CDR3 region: CASSPALRQGGNTIYF. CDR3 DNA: TGTGCCAGCTCACCCGCCCTTCGACAGGGGGGGAACACCATATATTTT.

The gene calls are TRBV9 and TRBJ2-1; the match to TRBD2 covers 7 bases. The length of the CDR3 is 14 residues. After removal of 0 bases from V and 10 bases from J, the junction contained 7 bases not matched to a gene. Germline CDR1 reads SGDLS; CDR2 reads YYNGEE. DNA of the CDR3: TGTGCCAGCAGCGTAGACAGCGGGAAGGGCGAGCAGTTCTTC. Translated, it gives CASSVDSGKGEQFF.

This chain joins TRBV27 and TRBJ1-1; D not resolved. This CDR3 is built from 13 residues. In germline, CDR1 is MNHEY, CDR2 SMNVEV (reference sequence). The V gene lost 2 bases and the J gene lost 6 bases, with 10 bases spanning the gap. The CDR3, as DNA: TGTGCCAGCAGTTTAAGGGCTGCCGCTGAAGCTTTCTTT. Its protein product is CASSLRAAAEAFF.

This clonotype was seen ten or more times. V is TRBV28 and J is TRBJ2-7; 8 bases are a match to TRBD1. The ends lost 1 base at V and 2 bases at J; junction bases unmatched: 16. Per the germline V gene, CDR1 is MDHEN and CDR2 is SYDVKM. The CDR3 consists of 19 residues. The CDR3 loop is CASSLSRQGAALNPYEQYF. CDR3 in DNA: TGTGCCAGCAGTTTATCGAGGCAGGGGGCGGCGTTAAACCCCTACGAGCAGTACTTC. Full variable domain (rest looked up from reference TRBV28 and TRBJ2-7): DVKVTQSSRYLVKRTGEKVFLECVQDMDHENMFWYRQDPGLGLRLIYFSYDVKMKEKGDIPEGYSVSREKKERFSLILESASTNQTSMYLCASSLSRQGAALNPYEQYFGPGTRLTVT.

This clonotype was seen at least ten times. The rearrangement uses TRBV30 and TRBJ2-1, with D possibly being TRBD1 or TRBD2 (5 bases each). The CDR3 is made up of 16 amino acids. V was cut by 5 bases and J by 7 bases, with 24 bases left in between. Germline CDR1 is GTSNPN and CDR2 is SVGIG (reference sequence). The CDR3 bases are TGTGCCTGGGTAGCTACCGGGGCCCTCGCCCAGAATGAGCAGTTCTTC. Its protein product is CAWVATGALAQNEQFF.

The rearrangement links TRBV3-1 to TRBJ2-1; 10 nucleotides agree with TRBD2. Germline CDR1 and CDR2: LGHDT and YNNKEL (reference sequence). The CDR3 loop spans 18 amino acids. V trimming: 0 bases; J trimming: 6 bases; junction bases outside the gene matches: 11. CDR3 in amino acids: CASSQEVLAGEAGNEQFF. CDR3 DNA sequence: TGTGCCAGCAGCCAAGAAGTGCTAGCGGGAGAAGCGGGCAATGAGCAGTTCTTC.

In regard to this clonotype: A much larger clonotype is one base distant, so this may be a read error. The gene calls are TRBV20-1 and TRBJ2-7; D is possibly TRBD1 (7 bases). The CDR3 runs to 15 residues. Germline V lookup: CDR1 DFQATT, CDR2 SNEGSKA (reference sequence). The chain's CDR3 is CGAREGGGTFYEQYF. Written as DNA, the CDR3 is TGCGGTGCTAGAGAAGGGGGCGGGACCTTCTACGAGCAGTACTTC.

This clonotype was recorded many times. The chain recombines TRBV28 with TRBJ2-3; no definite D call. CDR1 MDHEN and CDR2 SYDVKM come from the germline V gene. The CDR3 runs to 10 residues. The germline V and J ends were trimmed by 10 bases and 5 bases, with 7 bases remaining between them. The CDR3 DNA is TGTGCCATAGGCGGAGATACGCAGTATTTT. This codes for CAIGGDTQYF.

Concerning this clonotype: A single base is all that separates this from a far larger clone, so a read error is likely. In nucleotides, the CDR3 is TGTGCCAGCAGTAGCATTCGGACTAGCGGGAGTTACGAGCGGTACTTC. It encodes CASSSIRTSGSYERYF. The chain joins TRBV6-1 to TRBJ2-7; 13 bases match TRBD2. Germline values: CDR1 MNHNS, CDR2 SASEGT. This CDR3 is built from 16 residues.

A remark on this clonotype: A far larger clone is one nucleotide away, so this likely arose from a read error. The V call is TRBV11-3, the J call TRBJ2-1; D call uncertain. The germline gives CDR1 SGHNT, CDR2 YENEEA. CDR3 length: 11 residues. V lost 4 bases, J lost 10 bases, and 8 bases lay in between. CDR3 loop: CASSSSYEQFF. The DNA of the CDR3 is TGTGCCAGCAGCTCCTCCTACGAGCAGTTCTTC.